A selection of T cell receptor beta chains follows, all from one sample in a study of T cell responses to AZD1222 COVID-19 vaccine. Clones were sequenced by immunoSEQ multiplex PCR, and TCRdb holds only the in-frame ones, with some missing. The profile shows tens of thousands of clones, 70% to 90% of them singletons. The material sequenced was peripheral blood, taken on day 0 of AZD1222 vaccination. The receptors originated from an adult in good health. Both conserved end residues are part of each CDR3. Fields, in order: clone size, V gene, J gene, D gene, CDR3 protein, CDR3 DNA. D genes are given only for firm matches. Where a row states a size, it is once, few, many or the class of an expanded clone; other rows omit it.

size: NA
V: TRBV19
J: TRBJ1-2
D: NA
CDR3: CASSMGRGIYGYTF
DNA: TGTGCCAGTAGTATGGGCAGGGGAATCTATGGCTACACCTTC

size: NA
V: TRBV19
J: TRBJ2-3
D: TRBD1
CDR3: CASSMEGTGVGTQYF
DNA: TGTGCCAGTAGTATGGAAGGGACAGGGGTCGGTACGCAGTATTTT

size: once
V: TRBV7-3
J: TRBJ2-3
D: TRBD2
CDR3: CASSPSGGAGTDTQYF
DNA: TGTGCCAGCAGCCCTAGCGGGGGGGCCGGCACAGATACGCAGTATTTT

size: NA
V: TRBV5-1
J: TRBJ1-5
D: NA
CDR3: CASSLSPLDGRQHF
DNA: TGCGCCAGCAGCTTGTCCCCTTTAGACGGGCGCCAGCATTTT

size: NA
V: TRBV12-5
J: TRBJ1-6
D: NA
CDR3: CASSVQVNSPLHF
DNA: TGTGCTAGCTCTGTCCAGGTTAATTCACCCCTCCACTTT

size: once
V: TRBV19
J: TRBJ2-5
D: NA
CDR3: CASSRGAQETQYF
DNA: TGTGCCAGTAGCCGGGGGGCCCAAGAGACCCAGTACTTC

size: NA
V: TRBV27
J: TRBJ2-1
D: NA
CDR3: CASSRGTEDYNEQFF
DNA: TGTGCCAGCAGTCGTGGAACGGAAGATTACAATGAGCAGTTCTTC

size: few
V: TRBV9
J: TRBJ2-1
D: NA
CDR3: CASSPHHFNEQFF
DNA: TGTGCCAGCAGCCCCCACCATTTCAATGAGCAGTTCTTC

size: NA
V: TRBV7-3
J: TRBJ1-1
D: NA
CDR3: CASSPRRGAAEAFF
DNA: TGTGCCAGCAGCCCTCGGCGGGGGGCCGCTGAAGCTTTCTTT

size: NA
V: TRBV5-1
J: TRBJ2-2
D: NA
CDR3: CASSRLRANTGELFF
DNA: TGCGCCAGCAGCCGTTTGCGGGCGAACACCGGGGAGCTGTTTTTT

size: NA
V: TRBV5-1
J: TRBJ2-7
D: NA
CDR3: CASSLVQPSYEQYF
DNA: TGCGCCAGCAGCTTGGTACAGCCTTCCTACGAGCAGTACTTC

size: NA
V: TRBV27
J: TRBJ1-3
D: NA
CDR3: CASSSWGGSGNTIYF
DNA: TGTGCCAGCAGTTCCTGGGGAGGGAGTGGAAACACCATATATTTT

size: NA
V: TRBV19
J: TRBJ2-3
D: TRBD2
CDR3: CASSLLAGGLTDTQYF
DNA: TGTGCCAGTAGCCTGCTAGCGGGGGGCCTCACAGATACGCAGTATTTT

size: NA
V: TRBV9
J: TRBJ1-5
D: NA
CDR3: CASSAGPERNQPQHF
DNA: TGTGCCAGCAGCGCGGGCCCGGAGAGGAATCAGCCCCAGCATTTT

size: once
V: TRBV30
J: TRBJ1-6
D: TRBD1
CDR3: CAWSVGDRGNSPLHF
DNA: TGTGCCTGGAGTGTAGGGGACAGGGGTAATTCACCCCTCCACTTT

size: NA
V: TRBV3-1/TRBV3-2
J: TRBJ2-2
D: TRBD2
CDR3: CASSQPRGARGANTGELFF
DNA: TGTGCCAGCAGCCAACCTAGGGGGGCGCGGGGGGCGAACACCGGGGAGCTGTTTTTT

size: NA
V: TRBV2
J: TRBJ2-7
D: NA
CDR3: CASSGEVSYEQYF
DNA: TGTGCCAGCAGTGGAGAGGTTTCCTACGAGCAGTACTTC

size: NA
V: TRBV9
J: TRBJ2-2
D: NA
CDR3: CASSSDGSGELFF
DNA: TGTGCCAGCAGCTCAGACGGGTCCGGGGAGCTGTTTTTT

size: NA
V: TRBV4-1
J: TRBJ1-5
D: NA
CDR3: CASSQVLGPNNQPQHF
DNA: TGCGCCAGCAGCCAAGTTTTGGGCCCGAACAATCAGCCCCAGCATTTT

size: NA
V: TRBV5-1
J: TRBJ2-2
D: NA
CDR3: CASSWDAATGELFF
DNA: TGCGCCAGCAGCTGGGATGCGGCGACCGGGGAGCTGTTTTTT

size: NA
V: TRBV7-2
J: TRBJ2-7
D: TRBD2
CDR3: CASSLAASGAPYEQYF
DNA: TGTGCCAGCAGCTTAGCGGCAAGCGGGGCCCCCTACGAGCAGTACTTC

size: few
V: TRBV19
J: TRBJ1-2
D: TRBD1
CDR3: CASSTSTGSNYGYTF
DNA: TGTGCCAGTAGTACCTCGACAGGGTCTAACTATGGCTACACCTTC

size: NA
V: TRBV29-1
J: TRBJ2-5
D: TRBD2
CDR3: CSAGLAGGQETQYF
DNA: TGCAGCGCCGGACTAGCGGGGGGCCAAGAGACCCAGTACTTC

size: NA
V: TRBV27
J: TRBJ1-5
D: NA
CDR3: CASSDGGTGRDNQPQHF
DNA: TGTGCCAGCAGTGACGGGGGGACGGGTAGGGACAATCAGCCCCAGCATTTT

size: NA
V: TRBV6-5
J: TRBJ1-1
D: NA
CDR3: CASSYSLTNTEAFF
DNA: TGTGCCAGCAGTTACTCGCTAACTAACACTGAAGCTTTCTTT

size: NA
V: TRBV6-2/TRBV6-3
J: TRBJ1-6
D: TRBD1
CDR3: CASSSSEDRGVFGSPLHF
DNA: TGTGCCAGCAGTTCTTCCGAGGACAGGGGTGTATTCGGTTCACCCCTCCACTTT

size: NA
V: TRBV19
J: TRBJ2-6
D: NA
CDR3: CASSRPQGKGGANVLTF
DNA: TGTGCCAGTAGTAGGCCGCAGGGGAAAGGTGGGGCCAACGTCCTGACTTTC

size: NA
V: TRBV10-1
J: TRBJ2-7
D: TRBD2
CDR3: CASSESGGPYEQYF
DNA: TGCGCCAGCAGTGAGAGCGGGGGGCCCTACGAGCAGTACTTC

size: NA
V: TRBV11-3
J: TRBJ2-1
D: NA
CDR3: CASSGPSGGTNEQFF
DNA: TGTGCCAGCAGCGGCCCCAGCGGCGGTACTAATGAGCAGTTCTTC

size: NA
V: TRBV9
J: TRBJ2-6
D: TRBD2
CDR3: CASSAGLAVGANVLTF
DNA: TGTGCCAGCAGCGCCGGACTAGCGGTTGGGGCCAACGTCCTGACTTTC

size: once
V: TRBV2
J: TRBJ2-7
D: TRBD2
CDR3: CASSERLAGGISSYEQYF
DNA: TGTGCCAGCAGTGAAAGACTAGCGGGGGGTATCAGCTCCTACGAGCAGTACTTC

size: NA
V: TRBV20-1
J: TRBJ1-2
D: NA
CDR3: CSAIMNYGYTF
DNA: TGCAGTGCTATCATGAACTATGGCTACACCTTC

size: few
V: TRBV5-8
J: TRBJ2-3
D: NA
CDR3: CASSFSGASTDTQYF
DNA: TGTGCCAGCAGCTTCTCAGGGGCGAGCACAGATACGCAGTATTTT

size: NA
V: TRBV30
J: TRBJ2-5
D: TRBD2
CDR3: CAWSAGLVGGTQYF
DNA: TGTGCCTGGAGTGCGGGACTAGTCGGTGGGACCCAGTACTTC

size: NA
V: TRBV28
J: TRBJ1-1
D: NA
CDR3: CASSLPGTANTEAFF
DNA: TGTGCCAGCAGTTTACCAGGGACGGCGAACACTGAAGCTTTCTTT

size: NA
V: TRBV3-1/TRBV3-2
J: TRBJ1-4
D: NA
CDR3: CASSQVVYEKLFF
DNA: TGTGCCAGCAGCCAAGTGGTTTATGAAAAACTGTTTTTT

size: once
V: TRBV5-1
J: TRBJ2-2
D: TRBD1
CDR3: CASSLAGGIPGELFF
DNA: TGCGCCAGCAGCTTGGCAGGGGGAATCCCCGGGGAGCTGTTTTTT

size: NA
V: TRBV7-9
J: TRBJ1-4
D: NA
CDR3: CASSLPDEKLFF
DNA: TGTGCCAGCAGCTTACCCGATGAAAAACTGTTTTTT

size: few
V: TRBV19
J: TRBJ2-7
D: NA
CDR3: CASSTGVPYEQYF
DNA: TGTGCCAGTAGTACGGGGGTACCCTACGAGCAGTACTTC

size: NA
V: TRBV21-1
J: TRBJ2-7
D: NA
CDR3: CASSAHPQGWSYEQYF
DNA: TGTGCCAGCAGCGCCCACCCCCAGGGTTGGTCCTACGAGCAGTACTTC

size: NA
V: TRBV6-1
J: TRBJ1-1
D: TRBD1
CDR3: CASSATGGLNTEAFF
DNA: TGTGCCAGCAGTGCGACAGGGGGGTTGAACACTGAAGCTTTCTTT

size: NA
V: TRBV12-1
J: TRBJ2-5
D: NA
CDR3: CASSSVGGRETQYF
DNA: TGTGCCAGCAGCTCAGTAGGCGGTAGGGAGACCCAGTACTTC

size: once
V: TRBV27
J: TRBJ1-4
D: NA
CDR3: CASSLKEATNEKLFF
DNA: TGTGCCAGCAGTCTTAAAGAGGCAACTAATGAAAAACTGTTTTTT